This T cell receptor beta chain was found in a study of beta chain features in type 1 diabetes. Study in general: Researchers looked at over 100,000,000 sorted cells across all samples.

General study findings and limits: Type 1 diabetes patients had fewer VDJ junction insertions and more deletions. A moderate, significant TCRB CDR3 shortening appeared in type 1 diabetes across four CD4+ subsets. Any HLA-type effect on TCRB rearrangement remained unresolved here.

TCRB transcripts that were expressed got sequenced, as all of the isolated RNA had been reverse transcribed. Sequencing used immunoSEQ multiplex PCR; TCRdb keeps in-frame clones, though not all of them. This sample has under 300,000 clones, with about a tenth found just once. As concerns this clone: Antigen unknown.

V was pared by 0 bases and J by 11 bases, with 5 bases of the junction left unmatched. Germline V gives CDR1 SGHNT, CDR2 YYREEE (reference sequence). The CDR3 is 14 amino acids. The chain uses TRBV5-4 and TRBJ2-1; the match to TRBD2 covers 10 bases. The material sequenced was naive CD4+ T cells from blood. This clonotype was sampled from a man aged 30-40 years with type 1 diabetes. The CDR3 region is CASSLALLAGKQFF. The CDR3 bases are TGTGCCAGCAGCTTGGCCTTACTAGCGGGGAAGCAGTTCTTC.